Presented here are 4 T cell receptor beta chains from one specimen sequenced in a study of T-cell memory formation after mild COVID-19. TCRdb itself ran the 5' RACE reads through MiXCR, one entry per CDR3 protein. The data contain under 400,000 distinct CDR3 sequences, around 28% of them singletons. The material sequenced was PBMCs or a T cell subset sorted from them (not recorded which). These receptors all come from an adult woman who had mild COVID-19 (a few samples of this study predate the infection). Cell type and time point are not known.

This clonotype was detected a few times. The chain is built from TRBV5-1 and TRBJ2-2; 8 bases line up with TRBD2. The germline V gene encodes CDR1 SGHRS and CDR2 YFSETQ. Losses at the gene ends were 0 bases for V and 5 bases for J; bases not matched to a gene: 6. This CDR3 is 16 amino acids long. The CDR3 region is CASSLEMRGATGELFF. In nucleotides, the CDR3 is TGCGCCAGCAGCTTGGAGATGCGGGGGGCGACCGGGGAGCTGTTTTTT.

A few counts support this clonotype. The chain recombines TRBV5-6 with TRBJ1-3; D uncertain. The CDR3 runs to 16 residues. Per the germline V gene, CDR1 is SGHDT and CDR2 is YYEEEE. Trimming cost V 6 bases and J 4 bases, with 20 bases left between them. The CDR3 DNA reads TGTGCCAGCACCCTCTTCCCCACGACGGGGGGAAACACCATATATTTT. Its translation: CASTLFPTTGGNTIYF.

The chain recombines TRBV15 with TRBJ2-5, with 10 bases matching TRBD2. The CDR3 is 16 amino acids. Trimming cost V 0 bases and J 6 bases; bases outside gene matches: 7. Germline V lookup: CDR1 LNHNV, CDR2 YYDKDF (reference sequence). DNA for the CDR3: TGTGCCACCAGCAGAGATCCCCTGACTAGCGGGCAGACCCAGTACTTC. Protein product: CATSRDPLTSGQTQYF.

The rearrangement joins TRBV10-3 to TRBJ2-5; the match to TRBD2 covers 9 bases. The germline V gene encodes CDR1 ENHRY and CDR2 SYGVKD. This CDR3 comprises 14 residues. With 6 bases clipped from V and 3 bases from J, the junction kept 5 bases outside the gene matches. As DNA, the CDR3 is TGTGCCATCAGCCCAGCGGGAGGAGAAGAGACCCAGTACTTC. Protein sequence: CAISPAGGEETQYF.